These 31 T cell receptor beta chains came from one sample sequenced in a study of spatial heterogeneity in lung cancer. Sample time point: sample taken at primary tumor resection. Unsorted whole RNA samples from tumor, nontumor lung or frozen PBMC were sequenced. TCRdb recomputed calls from the 5' RACE reads with MiXCR, one row per CDR3 protein. This table has around 48,000 distinct CDR3 sequences, roughly 5% appearing once. The sample was PBMCs, taken at surgery. The receptor source for this set is a male donor with early-stage non-small cell lung cancer.

There are many counts of this clonotype. This sequence joins TRBV29-1 and TRBJ2-3; either TRBD1 or TRBD2 may fit D (6 bases each). CDR3 length: 13 residues. V was trimmed by 7 bases and J by 3 bases, leaving 14 bases between them. The germline CDR1 and CDR2 sequences are SQVTM and ANQGSEA. CDR3 DNA sequence: TGCAGCGGGGACACCGGAGGGACAGATACGCAGTATTTT. Its protein is CSGDTGGTDTQYF.

This clonotype was recorded many times. The CDR3 DNA sequence: TGTGCCACCAGCAGAGATGGGACGGACCGAGGCACTGAAGCTTTCTTT. As protein: CATSRDGTDRGTEAFF. V and J are TRBV15 and TRBJ1-1; D is perhaps TRBD1 (5 bases). From germline, CDR1 is LNHNV and CDR2 YYDKDF (reference sequence). The V and J ends lost 0 bases and 4 bases respectively, with 15 bases between them. The CDR3 is 16 amino acids.

This clonotype has at least ten counts. The gene calls are TRBV18 and TRBJ2-7, with 7 bases lining up with TRBD2. Germline loops: CDR1 KGHSH, CDR2 LQKENI. The CDR3 extends over 12 amino acids. V lost 6 bases, J lost 6 bases, and 5 bases stayed unmatched. CDR3 DNA: TGTGCCAGCTCCGACACGGGAGGCGAGCAGTACTTC. It yields the protein CASSDTGGEQYF.

This clonotype has at least ten counts. V gene TRBV4-1 combines with J gene TRBJ2-5; the D gene is possibly TRBD1 (6 bases). This CDR3 has 15 amino acids. With 0 bases removed from V and 4 bases from J, the gap between germline ends came to 12 bases. Germline V gives CDR1 MGHRA, CDR2 YSYEKL. The CDR3: CASSQDPRGGETQYF. As DNA, the CDR3 is TGCGCCAGCAGCCAAGATCCCAGGGGTGGAGAGACCCAGTACTTC.

This clonotype appeared many times. One junction end disagrees with the germline gene, perhaps due to a read error. This CDR3 reads CASSLQGNTEAFF. As DNA, the CDR3 is TGTGCCAGCAGCTTGCAGGGGAACACTGAAGCTTTCTTT. V and J are TRBV5-1 and TRBJ1-1; maybe TRBD1 (5 bases). Germline CDR1 and CDR2: SGHRS and YFSETQ. This CDR3 region has 13 residues.

This clonotype occurred many times. The genes are TRBV7-2 and TRBJ2-5, with 12 bases that match TRBD2. Germline loops: CDR1 SGHTA, CDR2 FQGNSA. The CDR3 runs to 16 residues. The junction had 7 bases not matched to a gene; V was cut back by 3 bases and J by 5 bases. CDR3 protein: CASSFSGTSGWETQYF. Here the CDR3 DNA reads TGTGCCAGCAGCTTTTCCGGGACTAGCGGGTGGGAGACCCAGTACTTC.

This clonotype was detected ten times or more. The chain employs TRBV4-2 and TRBJ2-3; 9 nucleotides align to TRBD2. The trim removed 7 bases at V and 6 bases at J, leaving 5 bases unmatched. The germline CDR1 and CDR2 sequences are LGHNA and YNFKEQ. This CDR3 spans 13 amino acids. In nucleotides, the CDR3 is TGTGCCAGCACAGGCAGCGGGAGGGATACGCAGTATTTT. This encodes CASTGSGRDTQYF.

This clonotype was counted at least ten times. CDR3 in amino acids: CASSLALQGAGQPQHF. DNA for the CDR3: TGCGCCAGCAGCTTGGCCCTTCAGGGGGCAGGTCAGCCCCAGCATTTT. The V gene is TRBV5-1, the J gene TRBJ1-5, with 8 bases aligning to TRBD1. With 0 bases clipped from V and 6 bases from J, the junction kept 8 bases outside the gene matches. The CDR3 consists of 16 residues. CDR1 SGHRS and CDR2 YFSETQ come from the germline V gene.

This clonotype was seen a handful of times. This chain joins TRBV6-6 and TRBJ1-1; 8 bases are shared with TRBD1. Trimming took 2 bases from V and 5 from J; bases not matched to a gene: 7. Germline CDR1 MNHNY, CDR2 SVGAGI (reference sequence). The CDR3 runs to 15 residues. This CDR3 reads CASSYGQGAETEAFF. The CDR3, as DNA: TGTGCCAGCAGTTACGGTCAGGGGGCGGAAACTGAAGCTTTCTTT.

This clonotype was picked up many times. This chain joins TRBV5-1 and TRBJ1-5; unclear D gene. Trimming took 4 bases from V and 0 from J, leaving 11 bases between them. The CDR3 consists of 15 residues. Germline V lookup: CDR1 SGHRS, CDR2 YFSETQ. The CDR3 bases are TGCGCCAGCAGCATGGAGGGCAGTAGCAATCAGCCCCAGCATTTT. Amino acids: CASSMEGSSNQPQHF.

This clonotype has just a few counts. The J gene is TRBJ2-5, the V gene TRBV19, with D perhaps TRBD2 (7 bases). This CDR3 has 17 residues. Trimming stripped 4 bases from V and 0 bases from J, with 18 bases between. The germline CDR1 and CDR2 sequences are LNHDA and SQIVND (reference sequence). The CDR3 sequence is CASSTTGGARYQETQYF. The DNA of the CDR3 is TGTGCCAGTAGTACGACTGGGGGGGCCCGATACCAAGAGACCCAGTACTTC.

This clonotype was seen repeatedly, ten times or more. The rearrangement links TRBV7-9 to TRBJ2-7; D possibly corresponds to TRBD1 (6 bases). Germline values: CDR1 SEHNR, CDR2 FQNEAQ (reference sequence). V was pared by 5 bases and J by 5 bases, with 13 bases between. The CDR3 runs to 13 residues. CDR3 amino acids: CASSLQGTHEQYF. The CDR3 coding sequence is TGTGCCAGCAGCCTGCAGGGGACCCACGAGCAGTACTTC.

This clonotype was counted ten times or more. The chain recombines TRBV7-9 with TRBJ2-3; D gene unclear. The germline V and J ends were trimmed by 4 bases and 9 bases, with 11 bases remaining between them. The CDR3 contains 12 residues. CDR1 is SEHNR and CDR2 is FQNEAQ in the germline V gene (reference sequence). CDR3 DNA: TGTGCCAGCAGCTCAGCTAGAGACACGCAGTATTTT. Its translation is CASSSARDTQYF.

This clonotype was recorded at least ten times. The CDR3 here is CSARAGTNEKLFF. DNA of the CDR3: TGCAGTGCTAGAGCCGGGACAAATGAAAAACTGTTTTTT. The V gene is TRBV20-1, the J gene TRBJ1-4; tentative D call: TRBD1 (6 bases). Germline values: CDR1 DFQATT, CDR2 SNEGSKA (reference sequence). V lost 1 base to trimming and J lost 5 bases, with 8 bases between them. The CDR3 totals 13 residues.

The sample holds many counts of this clonotype. The V and J genes are TRBV7-9 and TRBJ1-1; maybe TRBD1 (5 bases). This CDR3 has 14 amino acids. Germline V gene lookup returns CDR1 SEHNR and CDR2 FQNEAQ (reference sequence). V was cut by 0 bases and J by 2 bases, with 7 bases left in between. CDR3 sequence (DNA): TGTGCCAGCAGCTTAGCCCAGGGAAACACTGAAGCTTTCTTT. It translates to CASSLAQGNTEAFF.

The sample holds many counts of this clonotype. This chain uses TRBV12-3 or TRBV12-4 with TRBJ1-5; maybe TRBD1 (6 bases). There are 13 residues in the CDR3. Trimming left V 4 bases short and J 4 bases short, with 8 bases between. DNA for the CDR3: TGTGCCAGCAGTTACAGGGTAAATCAGCCCCAGCATTTT. Amino acid sequence: CASSYRVNQPQHF.

This clonotype was observed at least ten times. The chain has TRBV12-3 or TRBV12-4 and TRBJ1-6; maybe TRBD1 (5 bases). Trimming removed 6 bases from V and 12 bases from J, with 9 bases in between. The CDR3 has 11 amino acids. This CDR3 is CASSAQGPLHF. The DNA of the CDR3 is TGTGCCAGCAGCGCCCAGGGACCCCTCCACTTT.

This chain joins TRBV6-5 and TRBJ2-1; D remains ambiguous. The V and J ends lost 6 bases and 7 bases respectively, with 7 bases between them. The CDR3 sequence is 11 residues long. Germline V CDR1 and CDR2: MNHEY, SVGAGI. CDR3 sequence: CASRTYNEQFF. CDR3 sequence (DNA): TGTGCCAGCAGGACATATAATGAGCAGTTCTTC.

This clonotype appeared many times. The rearrangement links TRBV14 to TRBJ2-3, with D unresolved. Trimming shortened V by 0 bases and J by 4 bases, and 5 bases separated the two germline ends. The length of the CDR3 is 13 residues. Germline assignment: CDR1 SGHDN and CDR2 FVKESK. CDR3 residues: CASSQDMADTQYF. CDR3 DNA: TGTGCCAGCAGCCAAGATATGGCAGATACGCAGTATTTT.

This clonotype was counted ten times or more. The rearrangement links TRBV20-1 to TRBJ2-1; D is possibly TRBD2 (5 bases). Per the germline V gene, CDR1 is DFQATT and CDR2 is SNEGSKA (reference sequence). The CDR3 loop spans 16 amino acids. Trimming took 1 base from V and 10 from J, leaving 23 bases between them. The CDR3, as DNA: TGCAGTGCTAGAGCTCGCGTGGGTTTAATGTGGGAGGAGCAGTTCTTC. Encoded protein: CSARARVGLMWEEQFF.

This clonotype was found many times. This chain joins TRBV6-1 and TRBJ2-1; TRBD1 matches at 8 bases. The trim removed 1 base at V and 10 bases at J, leaving 9 bases unmatched. The germline V gene encodes CDR1 MNHNS and CDR2 SASEGT. The CDR3 runs 15 residues. The CDR3: CASSEELGQVWEQFF. DNA of the CDR3: TGTGCCAGCAGTGAAGAGTTGGGACAGGTATGGGAGCAGTTCTTC.

This clonotype showed up many times. V and J are TRBV28 and TRBJ1-2; a weak D match, TRBD1 (6 bases). Trimming took off 6 bases at V and 0 bases at J, with 11 bases between the two ends. Germline V CDR1 and CDR2: MDHEN, SYDVKM. CDR3 length: 14 residues. Here the CDR3 reads CASSSWTANYGYTF. The DNA of the CDR3 is TGTGCCAGCAGCTCCTGGACAGCTAACTATGGCTACACCTTC.

This clonotype came up many times. The V call is TRBV6-5, the J call TRBJ2-1; 8 nucleotides match TRBD2. V lost 6 bases and J lost 15; bases outside the gene matches: 22. CDR3 length: 16 amino acids. Germline values: CDR1 MNHEY, CDR2 SVGAGI. Here the CDR3 reads CASSSGGGGRRWSWFF. In nucleotides, the CDR3 is TGTGCCAGCAGCTCGGGTGGTGGCGGGAGGAGGTGGAGTTGGTTCTTC.

The chain joins TRBV5-1 to TRBJ2-7, with D perhaps matching TRBD1 or TRBD2 (6 bases each). This CDR3 is built from 15 residues. Germline V gives CDR1 SGHRS, CDR2 YFSETQ. V lost 3 bases, J lost 0 bases, and 13 bases lay in between. The CDR3 DNA reads TGCGCCAGCAGCTCCCGGGGGCGTAGCTCCTACGAGCAGTACTTC. This sequence encodes CASSSRGRSSYEQYF.

The chain combines TRBV6-5 with TRBJ2-5; D ambiguous. The CDR3 consists of 10 residues. The germline CDR1 and CDR2 sequences are MNHEY and SVGAGI. V shed 8 bases and J shed 4 bases, with 5 bases lying between them. The CDR3 DNA reads TGTGCCAGCGGAAGAGAGACCCAGTACTTC. Protein: CASGRETQYF.

On this clonotype: This may come from a read error, since a much larger clone is one base off. Because it lacks the conserved phenylalanine or tryptophan at the end, this CDR3 is likely a read error. The genes are TRBV7-2 and TRBJ2-5, with TRBD1 identical over 7 bases. Germline V gives CDR1 SGHTA, CDR2 FQGNSA. With 6 bases clipped from V and 4 bases from J, the junction kept 8 bases outside the gene matches. The CDR3 consists of 14 residues. Here the CDR3 reads CASRTGVTGETQYY. The DNA of the CDR3 is TGTGCCAGCAGAACAGGGGTGACGGGAGAGACCCAGTACTAC.

The CDR3 region is CASSPDRGATYEQYF. CDR3 in DNA: TGTGCCAGCAGTCCCGACAGGGGGGCCACCTACGAGCAGTACTTC. The chain is built from TRBV27 and TRBJ2-7; 9 bases match TRBD1. The V gene's germline CDR1 is MNHEY and CDR2 SMNVEV (reference sequence). V shed 5 bases and J 2 bases; nucleotides not matched to a gene: 7. This CDR3 has 15 residues.

This sequence joins TRBV7-2 and TRBJ2-7; TRBD1 or TRBD2 may be the D gene (5 bases each). The CDR3 contains 13 residues. Trimming took 1 base from V and 7 from J, leaving 11 bases between them. CDR1 is SGHTA, CDR2 FQGNSA, per germline. The DNA for the CDR3 is TGTGCCAGCAGCTTAGGTTGGGGGAAGGAGCAGTACTTC. Amino acids: CASSLGWGKEQYF.

This chain joins TRBV4-3 and TRBJ1-1; the D is unclear. V dropped 1 base and J dropped 9 bases, with 9 bases sitting between them. CDR3 length: 12 residues. Germline V gives CDR1 LGHNA, CDR2 YSLEER. CDR3 in amino acids: CASSQGPRQAFF. In nucleotides, the CDR3 is TGCGCCAGCAGCCAAGGTCCCCGGCAAGCTTTCTTT.

This clonotype was observed a handful of times. This rearrangement joins TRBV10-2 to TRBJ2-4; D could derive from TRBD1 or TRBD2 (5 bases each). This CDR3 has 13 amino acids. V was pared by 6 bases and J by 10 bases, with 16 bases between. Germline loops: CDR1 WSHSY, CDR2 SAAADI. CDR3 region: CASSSGTGGIQYF. The CDR3 DNA reads as TGCGCCAGCAGCTCCGGGACCGGCGGGATTCAGTACTTC.

This clonotype has ten or more counts. The V call is TRBV10-3, the J call TRBJ2-7; 9 bases fit TRBD1. CDR1 ENHRY and CDR2 SYGVKD come from the germline V gene. The J segment lost 5 bases and the V segment lost 6 bases, leaving 5 bases of the junction unmatched. The CDR3 runs 13 residues. DNA for the CDR3: TGTGCCATCAGCGGACAGGGGACGGACGAGCAGTACTTC. Amino acid sequence: CAISGQGTDEQYF.